What follows describes a single T cell receptor (beta chain). Its matching antigen is unknown. The V gene's germline CDR1 is MGHRA and CDR2 YSYEKL. V dropped 0 bases and J dropped 6; count of bases not matched to a gene: 5. The CDR3 extends over 15 amino acids. 13 Jbeta primers and 60 Vbeta primers were used for the PCR. Profiled with immunoSEQ multiplex PCR; TCRdb holds only in-frame clones, not every one. This listing includes fewer than 85,000 clones. This sample was included in a study of cytomegalovirus exposure and HLA in healthy donors. Study observations and caveats: Most sequenced TCRs were rare (though some public TCRs occurred in many donors). Most of the TCR beta V segments (in an earlier analysis) were productive either about 87% or about 30% of the time. A later analysis linked a missense DCLRE1C variant to TCR beta V- and J-gene trimming. Among the CMV-associated chains, three were confirmed in vitro as specific for CMV antigens.

V and J are TRBV4-1 and TRBJ1-5; 7 bases fit TRBD1. This clonotype was obtained from a female donor in good health and CMV-seropositive. The sample taken for sequencing was PBMCs. The CDR3 region is CASSQETGKFQPQHF. Here the CDR3 DNA reads TGCGCCAGCAGCCAAGAGACAGGGAAGTTTCAGCCCCAGCATTTT.